This entry lists 22 T cell receptor beta chains sequenced from one sample in a study of blood T cell repertoires in COVID-19 (dated by TCRdb to 2018 to 2021). Receptors were amplified or captured by the immunoSEQ multiplex PCR assay. Here the immuneACCESS table is served through TCRdb, limited to in-frame sequences with V and J called. Missing clones are a known gap in these copies; in checked studies unresolved V genes cover under half, and the rest lacks a known reason. For this sample the table gives approximately 49,000 clones, of which around 68% were detected only once. The top ten clonotypes cover about 9% of the sample. The sequenced material came from peripheral blood. Source of these receptors: a woman in her seventies with acute or convalescent COVID-19.

This clone was observed at least ten times. The V call is TRBV12-2, the J call TRBJ2-7; TRBD2 reflects the table's D call only, with no check against the DNA. TRBV12-2 is a listed pseudogene. This CDR3 contains 16 residues. DNA for the CDR3: TGTGCAAGTCGCTTAGAAGAACGGGACTCCTCCTACGAGCAGTACTTC. It encodes CASRLEERDSSYEQYF.

V and J are TRBV28 and TRBJ2-7; 7 bases match TRBD1. CDR3 length: 14 amino acids. V trimming: 3 bases; J trimming: 1 base; junction bases outside the gene matches: 3. The germline V gene has CDR1 MDHEN and CDR2 SYDVKM. As DNA, the CDR3 is TGTGCCAGCAGTTTTTTGGGACAGTCCTACGAGCAGTACTTC. It encodes CASSFLGQSYEQYF.

The chain has TRBV21-1 and TRBJ1-1; the table's D gene call, TRBD1, was not cross checked with the DNA. TRBV21-1 is reported as a pseudogene. CDR3 size: 13 residues. CDR3 protein: CAGYRVLDTEAFF. CDR3 DNA sequence: TGTGCCGGTTACAGGGTATTGGACACTGAAGCTTTCTTT.

V is TRBV7-7 and J is TRBJ1-1, with 7 bases fitting TRBD1. V lost 5 bases and J lost 2; bases outside the gene matches: 2. Looked up from germline, CDR1 is SSHAT and CDR2 is FNYEAQ (reference sequence). The CDR3 runs 13 residues. CDR3 amino acids: CASSRTGNTEAFF. The CDR3 nucleotides are TGTGCCAGCAGCAGGACAGGCAACACTGAAGCTTTCTTT.

This chain joins TRBV7-2 and TRBJ2-5, with D possibly being TRBD2 (6 bases). This CDR3 is 16 amino acids long. The V gene's germline CDR1 is SGHTA and CDR2 FQGNSA. V lost 1 base, J lost 2 bases, and 14 bases lay in between. The CDR3 nucleotides read TGTGCCAGCAGCTTAGATCGAACTCGGGGGCAAGAGACCCAGTACTTC. It codes for CASSLDRTRGQETQYF.

This chain joins TRBV11-2 and TRBJ2-7, with D possibly matching TRBD2 (5 bases). The V end lost 4 bases, the J end lost 6 bases, and 13 bases lay between the germline ends. Germline CDR1 is SGHAT and CDR2 is FQNNGV. This CDR3 has 13 residues. The CDR3 DNA sequence: TGTGCCAGCAGCTCCACGAGGGTCTTCGAGCAGTACTTC. Translation: CASSSTRVFEQYF.

The chain combines TRBV7-2 with TRBJ2-5; D gene unclear. CDR3 length: 19 amino acids. Trimming took 5 bases from V and 1 from J, leaving 26 bases between them. Germline CDR1 is SGHTA and CDR2 is FQGNSA. CDR3: CASSLSRTPNLHLQETQYF. In DNA form, the CDR3 reads TGTGCCAGCAGCCTAAGCCGAACTCCTAACCTCCACCTCCAAGAGACCCAGTACTTC.

Only one count was recorded for this clone. The J gene is TRBJ2-3, the V gene TRBV6-5; TRBD2 agrees at 10 bases. Germline CDR1 reads MNHEY; CDR2 reads SVGAGI. This CDR3 has 16 amino acids. Trimming cost V 2 bases and J 4 bases; bases outside gene matches: 6. For the CDR3, the DNA is TGTGCCAGCAGTTACCAGAGCGGGGGGGCTGCAGATACGCAGTATTTT. It encodes CASSYQSGGAADTQYF.

This sequence joins TRBV5-4 and TRBJ2-2; TRBD2 matches 13 bases. With 4 bases clipped from V and 7 bases from J, the junction kept 10 bases outside the gene matches. There are 17 residues in the CDR3. Germline assignment: CDR1 SGHNT and CDR2 YYREEE (reference sequence). The CDR3 DNA is TGTGCCAGCAGCCCCCCTACTAGCGGGGGGGCGTACGGGGAGCTGTTTTTT. Translated: CASSPPTSGGAYGELFF.

The chain links TRBV6-2 or TRBV6-3 to TRBJ2-1; weak D call: TRBD1 (5 bases). CDR1 and CDR2 (germline): MNHEY, SVGEGT. Trimming removed 0 bases from V and 8 bases from J, with 11 bases in between. This CDR3 spans 14 amino acids. CDR3 nucleotides: TGTGCCAGCAGTTACTCCATTCAGGGCGATGAGCAGTTCTTC. Protein: CASSYSIQGDEQFF.

This chain joins TRBV19 and TRBJ1-2, with D possibly being TRBD1 (5 bases). The CDR3 is 13 residues long. Germline CDR1 LNHDA, CDR2 SQIVND (reference sequence). Trimming cost V 2 bases and J 1 base, with 5 bases left between them. The CDR3 coding sequence is TGTGCCAGTAGTATACAGGGTAACTATGGCTACACCTTC. This sequence encodes CASSIQGNYGYTF.

This chain joins TRBV19 and TRBJ1-4; tentatively, D is TRBD1 (5 bases). This CDR3 region has 14 residues. V was cut by 6 bases and J by 8 bases, with 16 bases left in between. In germline, CDR1 is LNHDA, CDR2 SQIVND (reference sequence). DNA of the CDR3: TGTGCCAGTAGCCCCCTTGGGGCCGAAGAAAAACTGTTTTTT. Its protein product is CASSPLGAEEKLFF.

This clone was counted between two and nine times. V gene TRBV6-2 or TRBV6-3 combines with J gene TRBJ1-5; 7 nucleotides align to TRBD1. The length of the CDR3 is 15 residues. Trimming removed 0 bases from V and 5 bases from J; junction bases left unmatched: 4. Germline V gene sequence: CDR1 MNHEY, CDR2 SVGEGT. The CDR3 is CASSYSRGFYQPQHF. The CDR3, as DNA: TGTGCCAGCAGTTACTCCAGGGGGTTTTATCAGCCCCAGCATTTT.

The V call is TRBV19, the J call TRBJ1-3; no clear D. The germline gives CDR1 LNHDA, CDR2 SQIVND (reference sequence). The CDR3 sequence is 15 residues long. The V end was cut by 1 base, the J end by 3 bases, with 10 bases between. In DNA form, the CDR3 reads TGTGCCAGTAGTATAGCGGCCGGGTATGGAAACACCATATATTTT. Residues: CASSIAAGYGNTIYF. Supplemented by reference TRBV19 and TRBJ1-3, the full variable domain reads DGGITQSPKYLFRKEGQNVTLSCEQNLNHDAMYWYRQDPGQGLRLIYYSQIVNDFQKGDIAEGYSVSREKKESFPLTVTSAQKNPTAFYLCASSIAAGYGNTIYFGEGSWLTVV.

This clone was detected only a few times. V gene TRBV5-1 combines with J gene TRBJ2-7; D may be TRBD1 (6 bases). The V gene's germline CDR1 is SGHRS and CDR2 YFSETQ. This CDR3 has 16 amino acids. Trimming cost V 4 bases and J 2 bases, with 19 bases left between them. CDR3 bases: TGCGCCAGCAGCCTCCGCCCACAGGGTGCAGCCTACGAGCAGTACTTC. Protein product: CASSLRPQGAAYEQYF.

Only a few counts were recorded for this clone. The chain has TRBV6-5 and TRBJ2-7; 9 nucleotides line up with TRBD1. J lost 4 bases, V lost 3 bases, and 4 bases had no gene match. Germline V CDR1 and CDR2: MNHEY, SVGAGI. The CDR3 runs 14 residues. The chain's CDR3 is CASSYAGQGYEQYF. The CDR3 nucleotides read TGTGCCAGCAGTTATGCGGGACAGGGATACGAGCAGTACTTC.

The table lists this clone with a few counts. V usage is TRBV28 and J usage is TRBJ1-2, with a possible D match to TRBD1 (6 bases). V shed 2 bases and J shed 8 bases, with 15 bases lying between them. CDR1 and CDR2 (germline): MDHEN, SYDVKM. The CDR3 runs to 14 residues. CDR3 region: CASSLGWGQGGYTF. CDR3 nucleotides: TGTGCCAGCAGTTTAGGCTGGGGACAAGGAGGCTACACCTTC.

The chain carries TRBV27 and TRBJ1-1; D is unclear. With 0 bases removed from V and 0 bases from J, the gap between germline ends came to 5 bases. Per the germline V gene, CDR1 is MNHEY and CDR2 is SMNVEV (reference sequence). The CDR3 has 14 residues. In DNA, the CDR3 is TGTGCCAGCAGTTTATCAGCGATGAACACTGAAGCTTTCTTT. Protein product: CASSLSAMNTEAFF.

The V gene is TRBV11-1, the J gene TRBJ2-3, with D possibly being TRBD2 (7 bases). CDR3 length equals 14 residues. Germline V gene sequence: CDR1 SGHAT, CDR2 FQDESV (reference sequence). Trimming cost V 3 bases and J 6 bases, with 13 bases left between them. The CDR3 nucleotides read TGTGCCAGCAGCTTTCGGGGGGCGGGGGATACGCAGTATTTT. It yields the protein CASSFRGAGDTQYF.

This chain links TRBV6-5 with TRBJ1-2; D uncertain. Trimming stripped 7 bases from V and 8 bases from J, with 14 bases between. There are 12 residues in the CDR3. Germline assignment: CDR1 MNHEY and CDR2 SVGAGI. CDR3 protein: CASKEEAWGYTF. The CDR3 coding sequence is TGTGCCAGCAAAGAGGAGGCTTGGGGCTACACCTTC.

This clone was observed a few times. The J gene is TRBJ2-3, the V gene TRBV11-2; TRBD2 might be the D (6 bases). V lost 2 bases, J lost 5 bases, and 8 bases lay in between. The CDR3 is made up of 13 amino acids. The germline V gene has CDR1 SGHAT and CDR2 FQNNGV. Written as DNA, the CDR3 is TGTGCCAGCAGCTTACCGGGAGAAGATACGCAGTATTTT. This encodes CASSLPGEDTQYF.

This clone was counted a few times. CDR3 bases: TGTGCCAGCAGAGGGGGATCCCCGGACAGGAACAATGAGCAGTTCTTC. Amino acids: CASRGGSPDRNNEQFF. This chain connects TRBV25-1 to TRBJ2-1, with 7 bases aligning to TRBD1. The CDR3 consists of 16 residues. V lost 6 bases and J lost 5; bases outside the gene matches: 13. Looked up from germline, CDR1 is MGHDK and CDR2 is SYGVNS.